This section outlines one T cell receptor (beta chain) sequence together with its context. This record belongs to a study of shared T cell receptors in the human thymus. Clones were sequenced by immunoSEQ multiplex PCR, and TCRdb holds only the in-frame ones, with some missing. The sample has 700,000 or so clones, roughly 88% seen once. This same sample was also taken into another study, of human thymus T cells. That paper states: Immunologically healthy infants in Finland undergoing congenital heart defect surgery were the donors. Thymic resections from corrective heart surgery supplied the tissue. Within thymic and blood repertoires, V and J gene usage appeared to be biased. Reports from related research described highly overlapping thymic repertoires among unrelated individuals.

This receptor was identified in a girl under three years old with a congenital heart defect. Sample: thymocytes.

The CDR3 DNA sequence: TGTGCCAGCATCCCGGACAAGGAGGGAAACACCATATATTTT. This sequence encodes CASIPDKEGNTIYF. The rearrangement links TRBV28 to TRBJ1-3; the D gene is possibly TRBD1 (5 bases). Germline-derived CDR1 and CDR2 are MDHEN and SYDVKM. Trimming shortened V by 7 bases and J by 4 bases, and 14 bases separated the two germline ends. The CDR3 runs to 14 residues. Looking up the rest from reference TRBV28 and TRBJ1-3 gives the full variable domain: DVKVTQSSRYLVKRTGEKVFLECVQDMDHENMFWYRQDPGLGLRLIYFSYDVKMKEKGDIPEGYSVSREKKERFSLILESASTNQTSMYLCASIPDKEGNTIYFGEGSWLTVV.